The entry that follows covers one T cell receptor beta chain sequence. Its matching antigen is unknown. Researchers isolated at least 6 million PBMCs per sample. Primers used in a second PCR of about 7 to 11 cycles were a sample-barcoded 5' primer and a J-beta primer mix. The yield of each sample was at least 2.5 million CDR3-containing paired-end reads. Each CDR3 protein is one row after TCRdb ran MiXCR on the 5' RACE reads. The data hold 1,500,000 or so distinct CDR3 sequences, with roughly 64% observed a single time. The data were taken from a study of blood T cells in healthy people across ages. Whole-study results and caveats: Researchers judged that diversity estimates from one million T cells fell short of true values. Since the PBMCs were unsorted, naive and antigen-experienced cells could not be conclusively compared.

The receptor was derived from a man between 18 and 35 years old in good health. The specimen sequenced was blood.

For the CDR3, the DNA is TGTGCCAGCAGTCCATCAAGGACTCCATCGGAGTTCTTC. It translates to CASSPSRTPSEFF. The gene calls are TRBV2 and TRBJ2-1; the D gene is possibly TRBD2 (5 bases). The germline V gene encodes CDR1 SNHLY and CDR2 FYNNEI. V lost 5 bases and J lost 14, with 19 bases in between. The CDR3 extends over 13 amino acids.